This T cell receptor (beta chain) was profiled in a study of breast tumors, draining lymph nodes, adjacent tissues. The study's findings and limits: The lymph node origin of tumor T cells was framed as consistent with a hypothesis, not demonstrated. Tumor repertoires ranked between lymph nodes and nontumor tissue in diversity, with V and J gene preferences.

Axillary draining lymph nodes of breast cancer patients supplied the node samples. The CDR3 spans 16 residues. Germline CDR1 reads SGHTA; CDR2 reads FQGNSA. About this clonotype: Its antigen is as yet unknown. One end of the junction varies from germline; a read error may be responsible.

One entry per CDR3 protein, called by TCRdb with MiXCR from the multiplex PCR reads. The repertoire includes 150,000 to 200,000 distinct CDR3 sequences, about 30% of them detected once, and around 4% sits in the top ten. This TCR came from a female donor with breast cancer. Some clones in this sample may be carry-over from other donors' samples. This chain uses TRBV7-2 with TRBJ2-7, with TRBD2 identical over 9 bases. Sequencing was performed on axillary lymph node tissue. The CDR3 DNA follows: TGTGCCAGCAGCTCTCTTAGCGGGGGTGGCTCCTACGAGCAGCACTTC. Amino acid sequence: CASSSLSGGGSYEQHF.